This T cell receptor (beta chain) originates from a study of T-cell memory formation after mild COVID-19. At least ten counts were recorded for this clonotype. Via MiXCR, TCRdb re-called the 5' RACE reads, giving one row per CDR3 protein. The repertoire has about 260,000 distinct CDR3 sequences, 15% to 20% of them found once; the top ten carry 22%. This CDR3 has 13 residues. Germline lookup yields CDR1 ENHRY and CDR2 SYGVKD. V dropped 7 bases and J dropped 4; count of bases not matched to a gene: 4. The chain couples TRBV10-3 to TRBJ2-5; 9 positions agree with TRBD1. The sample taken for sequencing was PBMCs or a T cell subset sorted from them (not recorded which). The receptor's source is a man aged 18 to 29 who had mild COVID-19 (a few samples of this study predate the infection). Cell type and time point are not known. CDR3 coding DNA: TGTGCCATCACCCGGGACAGGGCAGAGACCCAGTACTTC. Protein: CAITRDRAETQYF.